Listed below are T cell receptor beta chains from one sample, sequenced in a study of blood T cell repertoires in COVID-19. Profiled with immunoSEQ multiplex PCR; TCRdb holds only in-frame clones, not every one. The data hold a few hundred thousand clones, with roughly 90% observed a single time. Input material: peripheral blood. Every receptor here comes from a man aged 35 to 55 with acute or convalescent COVID-19. Both conserved end residues are trimmed from each CDR3.

j_gene,v_gene,CDR3aa
TRBJ1-3,TRBV7-2,ASSLTRVPSSGNTIY
TRBJ1-5,TRBV6-6,ASSPGQTRFLGH
TRBJ2-7,TRBV19,ATVDREDQQY
TRBJ1-3,TRBV7-9,ASSSGESSGNTIY
TRBJ1-1,TRBV5-1,ASRLLTGVAEAF
TRBJ2-5,TRBV12-2,ASRLALLGRGADEETQY
TRBJ1-1,TRBV10-3,AISESGRGTEAF
TRBJ2-7,TRBV5-1,ASSSPSGVNNYEQY
TRBJ2-7,TRBV29-1,SVDLDIGTSGRLVRREQY
TRBJ2-7,TRBV5-1,ASSTSGLSYEQY
TRBJ2-7,TRBV19,ASSPSAGTGGYEQY
TRBJ2-1,TRBV11-2,ASSLSGVSNEQF
TRBJ1-6,TRBV11-1,ASSRDNSPLH
TRBJ1-1,TRBV5-1,ASSTQMNTEAF
TRBJ2-7,TRBV27,ASTPPGGGWYEQY
TRBJ1-2,TRBV28,ASSFPGGGLNYGYT
TRBJ2-1,TRBV5-6,ASSFNRETYNEQF
TRBJ1-2,TRBV28,ASSLSGGDGYT
TRBJ2-6,TRBV4-1,ASSQVGQFSGANVLT
TRBJ1-1,TRBV2,ASKGDTEAF
TRBJ1-1,TRBV5-1,ASSLVGGSNTEAF
TRBJ1-5,TRBV6-2/TRBV6-3,ASSYYGAPEYNQPQH
TRBJ1-1,TRBV29-1,SAFMGDRGTEAF
TRBJ1-1,TRBV28,ASRLGSFRALNTEAF
TRBJ2-2,TRBV2,ASMERENTGELF
TRBJ1-1,TRBV3-1/TRBV3-2,ASSQSARAREAF
TRBJ1-1,TRBV12-3/TRBV12-4,ASSSDRATEAF
TRBJ1-1,TRBV7-3,ASSLYPGANTEAF
TRBJ1-3,TRBV7-6,ASSLSPGQGAGNTIY
TRBJ2-1,TRBV5-4,ASGSTRTGSYNEQF
TRBJ2-5,TRBV7-7,ASSRGGNRQETQY
TRBJ2-1,TRBV7-3,ASSWTGSSYNEQF
TRBJ1-5,TRBV5-6,ASSRDRGRGNQPQH
TRBJ2-5,TRBV4-1,ASSPLWTGGETQY
TRBJ2-1,TRBV7-2,ASGAFNEQF
TRBJ2-7,TRBV3-1/TRBV3-2,ASSRGGYEQY
TRBJ1-4,TRBV2,ASSENGEKLF
TRBJ1-5,TRBV7-8,ASSYRQRNQPQH
TRBJ2-2,TRBV29-1,SARSGGGELF
TRBJ2-5,TRBV4-2,ASSQEQAAVMVTQY
TRBJ2-7,TRBV2,ASRYRVGYEQY
TRBJ1-3,TRBV7-6,ASSSKQGLTGNTIY
TRBJ1-2,TRBV6-2/TRBV6-3,ASSQPQGSGYT
TRBJ2-2,TRBV12-3/TRBV12-4,AASRGRGGELF
TRBJ1-2,TRBV7-9,ASSSDYGYT
TRBJ2-3,TRBV7-9,ASSLTGGETDTQY
TRBJ1-4,TRBV2,ASTGGEKLF
TRBJ2-7,TRBV18,ASSPPVPLPTEQY
TRBJ1-2,TRBV7-9,ASSHDGGSNYGYT
TRBJ2-7,TRBV28,ASSLKPTGQGEQY
TRBJ2-7,TRBV7-3,ASSLYGGINYEQY
TRBJ1-3,TRBV29-1,SVGGGSGNTIY